The entry below gives a single T cell receptor beta chain sequence along with its context. Its antigen remains unknown. The same CDR3 arises from other DNA sequences in this sample as well. The data are from a study of cytomegalovirus exposure and HLA in healthy donors. About the research overall: Clustering assigned 70% to 85% of the 350 to 450 genotyped donors to the Caucasian-associated ancestry cluster. Findings of the study overall: Within an earlier analysis, most TCR beta V segments proved productive either about 87% or about 30% of the time.

The CDR3 length is 12 residues. The V and J ends lost 4 bases and 4 bases respectively, with 6 bases between them. Per germline, CDR1 MNHEY and CDR2 SMNVEV (reference sequence). The primer mix had 60 Vbeta and 13 Jbeta primers. Sequencing used immunoSEQ multiplex PCR; TCRdb keeps in-frame clones, though not all of them. The repertoire includes approximately 150,000 clones, about 61% of them detected once, and less than 2% sits in the top ten. This receptor was taken from a male donor in good health and CMV-seronegative. The V call is TRBV27, the J call TRBJ2-3; D unclear. Sequencing was performed on PBMCs. CDR3 region: CASSSPPDTQYF. Written as DNA, the CDR3 is TGTGCCAGCAGTTCCCCTCCAGATACGCAGTATTTT.